This T cell receptor (beta chain) was identified in a study of patients with pleural tuberculosis. This clonotype has at least ten counts. The CDR3 contains 15 residues. Deletions cut 1 base from V and 1 base from J, with 9 bases between. Using its own MiXCR run on the reads, TCRdb lists one record per CDR3 protein. The sample has about 29,000 distinct CDR3 sequences, over 15% seen once; the top ten hold roughly 4%. The V gene is TRBV12-3 or TRBV12-4, the J gene TRBJ2-3; maybe TRBD2 (6 bases). The clonotype was recovered from a human donor with pleural tuberculosis. Sequenced input: peripheral blood. The CDR3 here is CASSLEASGTDTQYF. The CDR3, as DNA: TGTGCCAGCAGTTTAGAGGCTAGCGGCACAGATACGCAGTATTTT.